The rows below give T cell receptor beta chains drawn from one sample of a study of cytomegalovirus exposure and HLA in healthy donors. Data came from immunoSEQ multiplex PCR; TCRdb stores just in-frame clones and leaves some out. The sample has 65,000 to 85,000 clones. The specimen sequenced was PBMCs. These receptors were obtained from a female donor in good health and CMV-seropositive. The CDR3 runs from the conserved cysteine through the conserved F or W. D genes are given only for firm matches. Some rows have no size entry. The others give once, few or many, or a class for an expanded clone.

d_gene,v_gene,abundance,j_gene,CDR3aa,CDR3nt
TRBD2,TRBV30,-,TRBJ2-1,CAGIGAGRSYNEQFF,TGTGCCGGGATAGGAGCGGGGCGCTCCTACAATGAGCAGTTCTTC
-,TRBV5-1,-,TRBJ2-7,CASSRRDSGEQYF,TGCGCCAGCAGTCGACGGGATTCGGGGGAGCAGTACTTC
TRBD2,TRBV6-5,-,TRBJ2-1,CASSYSIGPGGNEQFF,TGTGCCAGCAGTTACTCGATTGGCCCGGGGGGCAATGAGCAGTTCTTC
-,TRBV28,-,TRBJ1-2,CASIRPSQAGRSSGYTF,TGTGCCAGCATACGGCCCTCGCAGGCAGGTCGTAGTTCTGGCTACACCTTC
-,TRBV18,-,TRBJ2-5,CASSAVEAPVETQYF,TGTGCCAGCTCAGCAGTGGAGGCACCAGTAGAGACCCAGTACTTC
-,TRBV2,-,TRBJ2-3,CASRKGADTQYF,TGTGCCAGCAGGAAAGGAGCGGATACGCAGTATTTT
-,TRBV30,medium-sized,TRBJ1-1,CAWSGDGASGTEAFF,TGTGCCTGGAGTGGAGACGGGGCTAGCGGCACTGAAGCTTTCTTT
TRBD1,TRBV7-8,-,TRBJ1-4,CASSLRDRGHGEKLFF,TGTGCCAGCAGCCTCCGGGACAGGGGGCATGGAGAAAAACTGTTTTTT
TRBD2,TRBV6-4,-,TRBJ2-3,CASSESAGEGDTQYF,TGTGCCAGCAGTGAATCAGCGGGAGAGGGGGATACGCAGTATTTT
TRBD2,TRBV25-1,-,TRBJ2-3,CASSELGLAGRSDTQYF,TGTGCCAGCAGTGAATTAGGACTAGCGGGTAGGTCAGATACGCAGTATTTT
TRBD2,TRBV5-4,-,TRBJ2-1,CASSLASGPYNEQFF,TGTGCCAGCAGCTTGGCTAGCGGGCCATACAATGAGCAGTTCTTC
TRBD1,TRBV27,-,TRBJ1-2,CASSGGMTGAYGYTF,TGTGCCAGCAGTGGAGGTATGACAGGGGCCTATGGCTACACCTTC
-,TRBV30,-,TRBJ1-2,CAWSAVLVGGASYGYTF,TGTGCCTGGAGTGCCGTCCTCGTGGGAGGGGCCTCCTATGGCTACACCTTC
-,TRBV9,-,TRBJ2-3,CASSVELAESTDTQYF,TGTGCCAGCAGCGTCGAACTAGCCGAGAGCACAGATACGCAGTATTTT
TRBD1,TRBV18,-,TRBJ1-3,CASSPPNRGSGNTIYF,TGTGCCAGCTCACCACCGAACAGGGGATCTGGAAACACCATATATTTT
TRBD1,TRBV15,-,TRBJ2-6,CATSTYRGNGANVLTF,TGTGCCACCAGCACCTACAGGGGAAACGGGGCCAACGTCCTGACTTTC
-,TRBV6-1,-,TRBJ1-5,CASSESTSDQPQHF,TGTGCCAGCAGTGAGTCTACCTCCGATCAGCCCCAGCATTTT
-,TRBV25-1,-,TRBJ1-1,CASSVSSTEAFF,TGTGCCAGCAGTGTCTCCAGTACTGAAGCTTTCTTT
TRBD2,TRBV15,-,TRBJ2-1,CATSRERGASGANEQFF,TGTGCCACCAGCAGAGAAAGGGGGGCTAGCGGGGCTAATGAGCAGTTCTTC
TRBD2,TRBV6-1,-,TRBJ2-1,CASSEPGLAGGNEQFF,TGTGCCAGCAGTGAACCGGGACTAGCGGGAGGAAATGAGCAGTTCTTC
TRBD2,TRBV7-9,-,TRBJ2-1,CASSLQTSVIVYNEQFF,TGTGCCAGCAGCCTCCAGACTAGCGTGATAGTCTACAATGAGCAGTTCTTC
-,TRBV6-1,-,TRBJ1-5,CASRERSQGPGQPQHF,TGTGCCAGCAGGGAAAGGTCACAGGGCCCCGGGCAGCCCCAGCATTTT
-,TRBV28,-,TRBJ2-5,CASKPGDPYRETQYF,TGTGCCAGTAAGCCGGGGGACCCCTACCGGGAGACCCAGTACTTC